These 24 T cell receptor beta chains were all obtained from the same sample, sequenced in a study of blood T cell repertoires in COVID-19. The assay was immunoSEQ multiplex PCR, and TCRdb's table has in-frame clones only and misses some. Altogether approximately 150,000 clones are present, approximately 84% being singletons, with the ten largest covering roughly 17%. Sample: peripheral blood. The source of these receptors is a woman of 80 years or more with acute or convalescent COVID-19.

This clone was counted only a few times. The chain has TRBV5-1 and TRBJ2-7; TRBD2 agrees at 10 bases. Trimming removed 5 bases from V and 7 bases from J; junction bases left unmatched: 9. The CDR3 covers 14 residues. Germline values: CDR1 SGHRS, CDR2 YFSETQ. In DNA, the CDR3 is TGCGCCAGCAGGTTAGGACTAGCGGAGGGGGAGCAGTACTTC. Amino acids: CASRLGLAEGEQYF.

V and J are TRBV29-1 and TRBJ1-1; D is uncertain. V lost 0 bases and J lost 5, with 10 bases in between. This CDR3 spans 13 amino acids. Germline V gene data show CDR1 as SQVTM and CDR2 as ANQGSEA. The CDR3, as DNA: TGCAGCGTTGAAGATATTCGGGTAACTGAAGCTTTCTTT. It encodes CSVEDIRVTEAFF.

This clone appeared a single time. The chain has TRBV5-6 and TRBJ1-3; perhaps TRBD1 as D (6 bases). Deletions cut 0 bases from V and 5 bases from J, with 18 bases between. The germline CDR1 and CDR2 sequences are SGHDT and YYEEEE. This CDR3 region has 17 residues. The CDR3 nucleotides are TGTGCCAGCAGCTTGGGTTCAGACAGGCGGTACAGAAACACCATATATTTT. Encoded protein: CASSLGSDRRYRNTIYF.

The chain has TRBV27 and TRBJ1-2, with D tentatively TRBD1 (6 bases). This CDR3 region has 15 residues. Per the germline V gene, CDR1 is MNHEY and CDR2 is SMNVEV (reference sequence). Deletions cut 3 bases from V and 3 bases from J, with 14 bases between. The DNA for the CDR3 is TGTGCCAGCAGTTTGGGGGGAGGGGGACACTATGGCTACACCTTC. Translation gives CASSLGGGGHYGYTF.

This chain links TRBV7-9 with TRBJ2-5; TRBD1 matches 10 bases. Trimming removed 5 bases from V and 3 bases from J; junction bases left unmatched: 6. This CDR3 comprises 15 residues. Germline CDR1 and CDR2: SEHNR and FQNEAQ (reference sequence). The CDR3 coding sequence is TGTGCCAGCAGCCCCGGGACAGGGGCGAAAGAGACCCAGTACTTC. Encoded protein: CASSPGTGAKETQYF.

In DNA, the CDR3 is TGTGCCAGCAGCTCAACGACAGGGGCCCTAGACTATGGCTACACCTTC. This codes for CASSSTTGALDYGYTF. The V and J genes are TRBV5-4 and TRBJ1-2; 8 nucleotides agree with TRBD1. The CDR3 runs to 16 residues. Trimming removed 3 bases from V and 3 bases from J; junction bases left unmatched: 10. Germline V CDR1 and CDR2: SGHNT, YYREEE (reference sequence).

The V call is TRBV9, the J call TRBJ2-5, with 8 bases identical to TRBD1. Germline trimming cut 2 bases from V and 2 bases from J; bases unmatched to any gene: 5. This CDR3 contains 15 residues. CDR1 and CDR2 from the germline V gene are SGDLS and YYNGEE. CDR3 in DNA: TGTGCCAGCAGCGTCGGGACAGGTCAGCAAGAGACCCAGTACTTC. This encodes CASSVGTGQQETQYF.

V and J are TRBV7-9 and TRBJ2-1; D is unclear. This CDR3 has 13 amino acids. Trimming took 7 bases from V and 9 from J, leaving 16 bases between them. CDR1 and CDR2 (germline): SEHNR, FQNEAQ (reference sequence). As DNA, the CDR3 is TGTGCCAGCACTCGTCTGCCAAACACTGAGCAGTTCTTC. This codes for CASTRLPNTEQFF.

This chain connects TRBV6-5 to TRBJ2-7; D possibly corresponds to TRBD2 (6 bases). Germline V gives CDR1 MNHEY, CDR2 SVGAGI. This CDR3 has 15 residues. V was pared by 8 bases and J by 4 bases, with 21 bases between. The CDR3 bases are TGTGCCAGCCGGCCGCCGGGGGTCGTTGGGTACGAGCAGTACTTC. Its translation is CASRPPGVVGYEQYF.

This clone was seen more than once but under ten times. This rearrangement joins TRBV30 to TRBJ1-2, with unresolved D. Trimming shortened V by 2 bases and J by 5 bases, and 9 bases separated the two germline ends. The CDR3 is made up of 12 amino acids. Per the germline V gene, CDR1 is GTSNPN and CDR2 is SVGIG (reference sequence). The CDR3 region is CAWSPSGYGYTF. The CDR3 DNA follows: TGTGCCTGGAGTCCGTCCGGGTATGGCTACACCTTC.

The chain links TRBV25-1 to TRBJ1-1; 7 nucleotides line up with TRBD1. The V gene's germline CDR1 is MGHDK and CDR2 SYGVNS. The CDR3 runs 15 residues. V was clipped by 1 base and J by 3 bases; unmatched bases: 5. The CDR3 region has the DNA TGTGCCAGCAGTGAATTTAAACAGGGGCACACTGAAGCTTTCTTT. This sequence encodes CASSEFKQGHTEAFF.

The rearrangement joins TRBV5-1 to TRBJ2-7, with 9 bases matching TRBD1. The germline V gene encodes CDR1 SGHRS and CDR2 YFSETQ. The CDR3 has 13 amino acids. Trimming at V came to 4 bases and at J to 3 bases, leaving 2 bases not matched to a gene. DNA for the CDR3: TGCGCCAGCAGCCGGGGACAGGGCTACGAGCAGTACTTC. Translating it yields CASSRGQGYEQYF.

The chain couples TRBV7-2 to TRBJ2-7; TRBD1 aligns across 12 bases. The V gene's germline CDR1 is SGHTA and CDR2 FQGNSA. There are 16 residues in the CDR3. Losses at the gene ends were 5 bases for V and 4 bases for J; bases not matched to a gene: 9. The CDR3 DNA reads TGTGCCAGCAGCCCCCCCGGGACAGGGGGCGCTTACGAGCAGTACTTC. The encoded protein is CASSPPGTGGAYEQYF.

This clone has only a few counts. This rearrangement joins TRBV29-1 to TRBJ1-1, with D unclear. The V and J ends lost 7 bases and 0 bases respectively, with 9 bases between them. The CDR3 contains 12 residues. Germline assignment: CDR1 SQVTM and CDR2 ANQGSEA. CDR3 in amino acids: CSAGVMNTEAFF. In DNA, the CDR3 is TGCAGCGCCGGAGTTATGAACACTGAAGCTTTCTTT.

This sequence joins TRBV11-3 and TRBJ1-6; D unclear. CDR1 and CDR2 from the germline V gene are SGHNT and YENEEA. V gave up 0 bases and J gave up 10 bases, with 4 bases separating them. CDR3 length equals 12 residues. The CDR3 region has the DNA TGTGCCAGCAGCTTAGAACTGTCACCCCTCCACTTT. Protein sequence: CASSLELSPLHF. Drawing the rest from reference TRBV11-3 and TRBJ1-6, the complete variable domain is EAGVVQSPRYKIIEKKQPVAFWCNPISGHNTLYWYLQNLGQGPELLIRYENEEAVDDSQLPKDRFSAERLKGVDSTLKIQPAELGDSAVYLCASSLELSPLHFGNGTRLTVT.

In this sample, this clone turned up a few times. This rearrangement joins TRBV7-2 to TRBJ1-2, with 7 bases that match TRBD1. Per germline, CDR1 SGHTA and CDR2 FQGNSA. V lost 1 base and J lost 4; bases outside the gene matches: 3. This CDR3 contains 14 residues. CDR3 bases: TGTGCCAGCAGCTTAGAGGCAGGGGGCTATGGCTACACCTTC. Its protein is CASSLEAGGYGYTF.

This clone came up once. The chain combines TRBV7-2 with TRBJ1-2; no clear D gene. V lost 0 bases and J lost 2, with 7 bases in between. Germline V gives CDR1 SGHTA, CDR2 FQGNSA. This CDR3 has 14 residues. The CDR3 here is CASSLANTNYGYTF. The CDR3 nucleotides read TGTGCCAGCAGCTTAGCGAACACGAACTATGGCTACACCTTC.

V usage is TRBV14 and J usage is TRBJ2-1; D is undetermined. The CDR3 length is 15 residues. Germline V gene data show CDR1 as SGHDN and CDR2 as FVKESK. Trimming took 0 bases from V and 6 from J, leaving 12 bases between them. The CDR3 spells CASSQEDWRTNEQFF. CDR3 in DNA: TGTGCCAGCAGCCAAGAGGATTGGAGAACCAATGAGCAGTTCTTC.

This rearrangement joins TRBV10-1 to TRBJ2-5; 7 bases fit TRBD1. Losses at the gene ends were 8 bases for V and 1 base for J; bases not matched to a gene: 4. The CDR3 loop spans 13 amino acids. Germline CDR1 reads WNHNN; CDR2 reads SYGVQD (reference sequence). The CDR3 DNA is TGCGCCAGCCAGGGACAGCCCCAAGAGACCCAGTACTTC. This gives the protein CASQGQPQETQYF.

This sequence joins TRBV3-1 (or the pseudogene TRBV3-2) and TRBJ2-3; 7 positions match TRBD1. The CDR3 is 15 amino acids. V trimming: 4 bases; J trimming: 5 bases; junction bases outside the gene matches: 9. Germline V gene lookup returns CDR1 LGHDT and CDR2 YNNKEL (reference sequence). The CDR3 DNA sequence: TGTGCCAGCAGCCCGAGACAGGGCCGGGTAGATACGCAGTATTTT. Translating gives CASSPRQGRVDTQYF.

The chain recombines TRBV19 with TRBJ2-3, with D maybe TRBD1 (5 bases). The germline V gene encodes CDR1 LNHDA and CDR2 SQIVND (reference sequence). The CDR3 is made up of 12 amino acids. V was cut by 9 bases and J by 5 bases, with 12 bases left in between. This chain's CDR3 is CASGPGLDTQYF. The CDR3 DNA reads as TGTGCCAGCGGCCCAGGGCTAGATACGCAGTATTTT.

Comments on this clone: Distinct nucleotide sequences in the sample also encode this CDR3. This chain links TRBV7-8 with TRBJ2-2, with D possibly matching TRBD2 (6 bases). This CDR3 comprises 15 residues. CDR1 SGHVS and CDR2 FQNEAQ come from the germline V gene. Deletions cut 7 bases from V and 8 bases from J, with 20 bases between. DNA for the CDR3: TGTGCCAGCACCACCCGAAGCGGGCCTTGGGGGGAGCTGTTTTTT. Encoded protein: CASTTRSGPWGELFF.

The chain links TRBV30 to TRBJ1-6, with D perhaps TRBD1 (5 bases). Trimming removed 5 bases at V and 8 bases at J, with 19 bases between. The CDR3 spans 15 residues. CDR1 is GTSNPN, CDR2 SVGIG, per germline (reference sequence). CDR3 amino acids: CAWDVLGGDYSPLHF. The CDR3 region has the DNA TGTGCCTGGGACGTCCTGGGAGGGGATTATTCACCCCTCCACTTT.

The CDR3 sequence: CASSIAGGSGANVLTF. The CDR3 nucleotides read TGTGCCAGTAGTATAGCGGGGGGATCTGGGGCCAACGTCCTGACTTTC. V gene TRBV19 combines with J gene TRBJ2-6, with 7 positions matching TRBD2. This CDR3 comprises 16 residues. V lost 1 base, J lost 1 base, and 1 base stayed unmatched. The germline gives CDR1 LNHDA, CDR2 SQIVND (reference sequence).